Listed here are 14 T cell receptor beta chains from one sample, sequenced in a study of blood T cell repertoires in COVID-19. Sequenced by immunoSEQ multiplex PCR; TCRdb stores in-frame clones only, minus some. The table shows 350,000 to 450,000 clones, with more than 85% occurring only once. The sequenced sample consisted of PBMCs or T cells enriched from blood (not recorded which). The receptors shown here come from a woman aged 40 to 50 who had been exposed to COVID-19.

The V and J genes are TRBV7-9 and TRBJ2-1; 7 nucleotides line up with TRBD2. J was trimmed by 0 bases and V by 7 bases; bases with no gene match: 18. Germline-derived CDR1 and CDR2 are SEHNR and FQNEAQ (reference sequence). The CDR3 is 19 amino acids. CDR3 amino acids: CASTVGLAALPSSYNEQFF. CDR3 nucleotides: TGTGCCAGCACCGTAGGGCTAGCGGCCCTCCCAAGCTCCTACAATGAGCAGTTCTTC.

The gene calls are TRBV7-2 and TRBJ1-2; D possibly corresponds to TRBD1 (6 bases). V lost 10 bases and J 1 base, leaving 10 bases between the germline ends. Germline CDR1 reads SGHTA; CDR2 reads FQGNSA. This CDR3 has 12 amino acids. The CDR3 reads CANGQSNYGYTF. The CDR3 DNA reads as TGTGCCAACGGACAGAGTAACTATGGCTACACCTTC.

The rearrangement links TRBV11-2 to TRBJ1-2; 9 nucleotides agree with TRBD1. The J segment lost 5 bases and the V segment lost 1 base, leaving 17 bases of the junction unmatched. Germline loops: CDR1 SGHAT, CDR2 FQNNGV. This CDR3 spans 19 amino acids. DNA for the CDR3: TGTGCCAGCAGCTTAGGGGTAACAGGGGGCGAATTTTTTAGGTATGGCTACACCTTC. Its translation: CASSLGVTGGEFFRYGYTF.

The chain is built from TRBV20-1 and TRBJ1-2; 9 nucleotides match TRBD1. The ends lost 7 bases at V and 7 bases at J; junction bases unmatched: 1. From germline, CDR1 is DFQATT and CDR2 SNEGSKA (reference sequence). CDR3 size: 10 residues. Written as DNA, the CDR3 is TGCAGTGGGGGACAGGGTGGCTACACCTTC. It is translated as CSGGQGGYTF.

V is TRBV14 and J is TRBJ1-2; possibly TRBD1 for D (5 bases). The CDR3 sequence is 15 residues long. The ends were cut back, 4 bases at V and 7 bases at J, with 19 bases in the middle. CDR1 and CDR2 (germline): SGHDN, FVKESK. The CDR3 nucleotides are TGTGCCAGCAGCCCTCAACCGGGACTACTGTCTGGCTACACCTTC. Encoded protein: CASSPQPGLLSGYTF.

The V call is TRBV7-2, the J call TRBJ2-7; no definite D call. Germline V gene data show CDR1 as SGHTA and CDR2 as FQGNSA. The CDR3 length is 14 residues. V was trimmed by 6 bases and J by 4 bases, leaving 16 bases between them. As DNA, the CDR3 is TGTGCCAGCAGGAACGCAGGAAAGCCTTACGAGCAGTACTTC. It codes for CASRNAGKPYEQYF.

The V gene is TRBV5-1, the J gene TRBJ1-2, with D unclear. Germline V gene sequence: CDR1 SGHRS, CDR2 YFSETQ. The CDR3 runs to 14 residues. The V end lost 0 bases, the J end lost 5 bases, and 11 bases lay between the germline ends. This CDR3 reads CASSLANSGYGYTF. CDR3 coding DNA: TGCGCCAGCAGCTTGGCCAATTCAGGTTATGGCTACACCTTC.

The chain employs TRBV5-3 and TRBJ1-1, with 7 nucleotides matching TRBD1. TRBV5-3 counts as an open reading frame of uncertain function. The trim removed 4 bases at V and 1 base at J, leaving 13 bases unmatched. This CDR3 contains 17 residues. CDR3 bases: TGTGCCAGAAGCCATACCAAAACGGGACAGCGGAACACTGAAGCTTTCTTT. This gives the protein CARSHTKTGQRNTEAFF.

The chain is built from TRBV29-1 and TRBJ2-7, with TRBD1 matching over 9 bases. Germline values: CDR1 SQVTM, CDR2 ANQGSEA. The CDR3 is 13 residues long. J was trimmed by 2 bases and V by 7 bases; bases with no gene match: 6. CDR3 DNA: TGCAGCGCCGGGGACAGGGCAACCTACGAGCAGTACTTC. Residues: CSAGDRATYEQYF.

The chain is built from TRBV5-4 and TRBJ2-5; perhaps TRBD2 as D (6 bases). Germline-derived CDR1 and CDR2 are SGHNT and YYREEE (reference sequence). V was cut by 2 bases and J by 5 bases, with 16 bases left in between. CDR3 length equals 15 residues. Here the CDR3 DNA reads TGTGCCAGCAGCTTAGAAAGCGGGCGTCGGGAGACCCAGTACTTC. As protein: CASSLESGRRETQYF.

This clone was picked up a small number of times. The chain links TRBV29-1 to TRBJ1-2, with D possibly matching TRBD1 (6 bases). CDR3 size: 12 residues. CDR1 and CDR2 (germline): SQVTM, ANQGSEA. Trimming removed 7 bases from V and 8 bases from J, with 17 bases in between. The CDR3 sequence: CSEYRESSGYTF. CDR3 nucleotides: TGCAGCGAGTACAGGGAATCCTCCGGCTACACCTTC.

Details on this clone: Additional DNA sequences in this sample encode the identical CDR3. The V and J genes are TRBV9 and TRBJ1-1; TRBD1 is a possible D gene (5 bases). The V end was cut by 2 bases, the J end by 4 bases, with 6 bases between. The CDR3 contains 12 residues. Germline CDR1 and CDR2: SGDLS and YYNGEE. As DNA, the CDR3 is TGTGCCAGCAGCGTCGGGGGCACTGAAGCTTTCTTT. Its translation: CASSVGGTEAFF.

This rearrangement joins TRBV2 to TRBJ1-3; possible D gene TRBD1, 6 bases. This CDR3 is built from 15 residues. V was clipped by 1 base and J by 4 bases, with 11 bases between them. Germline CDR1 reads SNHLY; CDR2 reads FYNNEI. CDR3 loop: CASSEVRGFGNTIYF. For the CDR3, the DNA is TGTGCCAGCAGTGAAGTGAGGGGGTTCGGAAACACCATATATTTT.

This CDR3 reads CASSRSGGGAGYGYTF. The CDR3 DNA is TGTGCCAGCAGCCGCTCAGGAGGGGGGGCTGGCTATGGCTACACCTTC. V usage is TRBV3-1 (or the pseudogene TRBV3-2) and J usage is TRBJ1-2; D possibly corresponds to TRBD1 (6 bases). Trimming left V 4 bases short and J 4 bases short, with 19 bases between. There are 16 residues in the CDR3. CDR1 and CDR2 (germline): LGHDT, YNNKEL (reference sequence).